This TCR beta chain came from a study of vaccination effects on CD4 cells after COVID-19. The wider study: Everyone in the study got two shots of either the BNT162b2 or mRNA-1273 vaccine.

Of note for this clone: No antigen is known for it.

Sequencing followed a ViraFEST assay step that expanded antigen-specific CD4+ T cells with viral peptide pools. Around day 10 of culture, CD4+ T cells were separated out. None of these healthy vaccinees had been infected with SARS-CoV-2 before vaccination. Every well got around 1.9 million PBMC, which were grown with 10 IU/ml IL-2 and 10 ug/ml peptides. Method: immunoSEQ multiplex PCR; TCRdb's copy keeps in-frame clones and lacks some. The data show tens of thousands of clones, 78% seen once. The germline V gene has CDR1 LNHNV and CDR2 YYDKDF (reference sequence). Trimming took off 0 bases at V and 4 bases at J, with 3 bases between the two ends. This CDR3 is 13 amino acids long.

The chain recombines TRBV15 with TRBJ1-4; unclear D gene. Material: CD4+ T cells from PBMCs cultured with SARS-CoV-2 spike peptides, obtained before COVID-19 vaccination. The source of this sequence is a human donor who received a COVID-19 vaccine. In nucleotides, the CDR3 is TGTGCCACCAGCAGAGAGTTTAATGAAAAACTGTTTTTT. Amino acids: CATSREFNEKLFF.